This T cell receptor (beta chain) was sequenced during a study of blood T cell repertoires in COVID-19. Study at large: Some COVID-19 samples were acute and others convalescent; all came from the United States, Italy and Spain.

V was pared by 5 bases and J by 4 bases, with 12 bases between. This CDR3 has 13 residues. In germline, CDR1 is SGHRS, CDR2 YFSETQ. The table came from immunoSEQ multiplex PCR; TCRdb's copy has only in-frame clones and leaves some out. The sample records roughly 290,000 clones, approximately 90% being singletons. The chain links TRBV5-1 to TRBJ1-1, with unresolved D. The sequence came from a man younger than 40 with acute or convalescent COVID-19. Sequenced: peripheral blood. In nucleotides, the CDR3 is TGCGCCAGCAGTTACTCGGGTACCACTGAAGCTTTCTTT. This sequence encodes CASSYSGTTEAFF.